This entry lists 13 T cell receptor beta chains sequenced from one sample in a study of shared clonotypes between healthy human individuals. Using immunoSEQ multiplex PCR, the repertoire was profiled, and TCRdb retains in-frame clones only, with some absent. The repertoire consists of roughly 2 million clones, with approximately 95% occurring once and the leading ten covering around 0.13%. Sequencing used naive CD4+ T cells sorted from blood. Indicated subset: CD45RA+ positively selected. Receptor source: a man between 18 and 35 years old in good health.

CDR3 DNA sequence: TGCGCCAGCTCCCGGACAGAACCCAATCAGCCCCAGCATTTT. It translates to CASSRTEPNQPQHF. This sequence joins TRBV4-1 and TRBJ1-5; D is perhaps TRBD1 (6 bases). CDR1 MGHRA and CDR2 YSYEKL come from the germline V gene. This CDR3 spans 14 amino acids. Deletions cut 8 bases from V and 3 bases from J, with 14 bases between.

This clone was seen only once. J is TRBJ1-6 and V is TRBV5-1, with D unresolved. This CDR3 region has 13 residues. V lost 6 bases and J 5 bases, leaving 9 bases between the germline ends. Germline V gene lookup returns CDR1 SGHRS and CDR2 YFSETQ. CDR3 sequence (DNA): TGCGCCAGCACCTCGACCGATAATTCACCCCTCCACTTT. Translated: CASTSTDNSPLHF.

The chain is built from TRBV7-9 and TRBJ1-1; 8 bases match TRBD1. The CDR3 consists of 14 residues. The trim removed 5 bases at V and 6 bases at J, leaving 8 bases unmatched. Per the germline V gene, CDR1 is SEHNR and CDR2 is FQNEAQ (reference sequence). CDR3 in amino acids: CASSHYDRGAEAFF. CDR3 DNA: TGTGCCAGCAGCCATTACGACAGGGGCGCTGAAGCTTTCTTT.

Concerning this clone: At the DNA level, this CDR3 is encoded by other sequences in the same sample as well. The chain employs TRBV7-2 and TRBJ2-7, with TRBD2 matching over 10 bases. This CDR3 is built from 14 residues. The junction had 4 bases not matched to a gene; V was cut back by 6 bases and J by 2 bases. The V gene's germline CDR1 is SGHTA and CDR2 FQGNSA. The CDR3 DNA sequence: TGTGCCAGCAGACGAGCGGGAGGGCCCTACGAGCAGTACTTC. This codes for CASRRAGGPYEQYF.

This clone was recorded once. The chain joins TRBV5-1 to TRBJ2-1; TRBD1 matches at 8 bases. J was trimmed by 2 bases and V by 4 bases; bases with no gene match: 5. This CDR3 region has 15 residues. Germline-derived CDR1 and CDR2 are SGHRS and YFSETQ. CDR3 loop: CASSVGQGTYNEQFF. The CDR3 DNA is TGCGCCAGCAGCGTAGGACAGGGAACCTACAATGAGCAGTTCTTC.

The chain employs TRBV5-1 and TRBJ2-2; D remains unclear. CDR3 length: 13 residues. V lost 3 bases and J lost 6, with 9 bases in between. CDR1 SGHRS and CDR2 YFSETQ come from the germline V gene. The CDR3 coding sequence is TGCGCCAGCAGCTCCCCAGCGTCCGGGGAGCTGTTTTTT. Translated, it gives CASSSPASGELFF.

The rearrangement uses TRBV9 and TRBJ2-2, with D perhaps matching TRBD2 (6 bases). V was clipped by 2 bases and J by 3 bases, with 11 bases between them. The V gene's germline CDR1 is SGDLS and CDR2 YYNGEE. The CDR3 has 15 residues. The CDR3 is CASSVGGIDTGELFF. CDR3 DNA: TGTGCCAGCAGCGTTGGAGGGATCGACACCGGGGAGCTGTTTTTT.

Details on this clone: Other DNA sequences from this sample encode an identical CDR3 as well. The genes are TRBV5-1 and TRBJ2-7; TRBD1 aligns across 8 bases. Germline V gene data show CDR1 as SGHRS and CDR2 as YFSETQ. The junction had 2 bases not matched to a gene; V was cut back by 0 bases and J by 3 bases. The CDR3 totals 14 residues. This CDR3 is CASSLGTGNYEQYF. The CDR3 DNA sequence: TGCGCCAGCAGCTTGGGGACAGGGAACTACGAGCAGTACTTC.

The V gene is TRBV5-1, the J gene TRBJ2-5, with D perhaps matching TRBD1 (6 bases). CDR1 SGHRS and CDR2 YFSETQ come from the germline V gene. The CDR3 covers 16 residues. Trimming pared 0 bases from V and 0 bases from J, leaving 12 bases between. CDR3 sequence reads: CASSLAQGQNQETQYF. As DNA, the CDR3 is TGCGCCAGCAGCTTGGCGCAGGGGCAGAACCAAGAGACCCAGTACTTC.

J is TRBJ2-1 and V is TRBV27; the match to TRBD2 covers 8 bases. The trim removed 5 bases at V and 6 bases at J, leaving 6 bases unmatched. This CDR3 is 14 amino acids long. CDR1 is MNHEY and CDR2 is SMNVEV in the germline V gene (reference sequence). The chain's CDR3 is CASSPGTSFNEQFF. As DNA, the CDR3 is TGTGCCAGCAGTCCCGGGACTAGTTTCAATGAGCAGTTCTTC.

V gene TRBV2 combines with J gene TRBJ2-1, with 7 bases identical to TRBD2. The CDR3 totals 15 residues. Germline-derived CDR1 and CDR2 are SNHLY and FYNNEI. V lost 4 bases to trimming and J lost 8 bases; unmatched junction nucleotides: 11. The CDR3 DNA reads TGTGCCAGCAGTGCGGAGCGGGAACCGCGCGATGAGCAGTTCTTC. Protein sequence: CASSAEREPRDEQFF.

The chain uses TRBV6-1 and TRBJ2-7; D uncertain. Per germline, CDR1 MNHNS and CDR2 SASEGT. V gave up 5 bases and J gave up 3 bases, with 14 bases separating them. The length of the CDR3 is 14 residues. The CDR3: CASSSVWQHYEQYF. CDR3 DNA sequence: TGTGCCAGCAGTAGTGTCTGGCAGCACTACGAGCAGTACTTC.

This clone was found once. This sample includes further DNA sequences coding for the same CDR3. The CDR3 reads CAISDPYEQYF. In DNA, the CDR3 is TGTGCCATCAGTGACCCCTACGAGCAGTACTTC. The rearrangement joins TRBV10-3 to TRBJ2-7; D not resolved. In germline, CDR1 is ENHRY, CDR2 SYGVKD. Trimming cost V 3 bases and J 2 bases, with 2 bases left between them. The CDR3 is made up of 11 amino acids.